This section outlines one T cell receptor beta chain sequence together with its context. Trimming shortened V by 0 bases and J by 7 bases, and 10 bases separated the two germline ends. The CDR3 covers 15 residues. Looked up from germline, CDR1 is KGHSH and CDR2 is LQKENI. This specimen comes from a study of blood T cell repertoires in COVID-19. Sequencing used immunoSEQ multiplex PCR; TCRdb keeps in-frame clones, though not all of them. The table shows 250,000 to 350,000 clones, with 88% occurring only once. The sequence came from a woman aged 60-75 years in a cohort exposed to, infected with or recovered from COVID-19 (not recorded which). This chain uses TRBV18 with TRBJ1-6, with D possibly matching TRBD1 (6 bases). Sample: PBMCs or T cells enriched from blood (not recorded which). The CDR3 DNA sequence: TGTGCCAGCTCACCACCACAGGGAAGCAATTCACCCCTCCACTTT. As protein: CASSPPQGSNSPLHF.